This entry describes one TCR beta chain. The CDR3 runs 13 residues. Germline lookup yields CDR1 SGDLS and CDR2 YYNGEE. Trimming left V 1 base short and J 1 base short, with 5 bases between. This sample was included in a study of blood T cell repertoires in COVID-19. The study recruited people aged 18 to 89 years across some 23 US areas. Original analysis: Quantification of nucleated cells was approximated via reference gene primer amplification. Profiled with immunoSEQ multiplex PCR; TCRdb holds only in-frame clones, not every one. That table furnishes V, J and clone size, whereas the DNA furnished D and trimming. The sample lists 200,000 to 250,000 clones; over 65% were seen once.

The rearrangement uses TRBV9 and TRBJ1-1, with a tentative D call TRBD1 (5 bases). The sample taken for sequencing was PBMCs or T cells enriched from blood (not recorded which). This TCR derives from a woman aged 60 to 75 who had recovered from COVID-19. CDR3 loop: CASSVQGNTEAFF. The DNA for the CDR3 is TGTGCCAGCAGCGTACAGGGGAACACTGAAGCTTTCTTT.